This TCR beta chain stems from a study of cytomegalovirus exposure and HLA in healthy donors. General observations from the study: Three CMV-associated chains proved CMV antigen-specific in vitro.

The study ran its PCR with 60 Vbeta and 13 Jbeta primers. Using immunoSEQ multiplex PCR, the repertoire was profiled, and TCRdb retains in-frame clones only, with some absent. The table lists under 130,000 clones, more than 65% of them singletons. Deletions cut 4 bases from V and 0 bases from J, with 13 bases between. Germline values: CDR1 MGHRA, CDR2 YSYEKL. This CDR3 comprises 17 residues. A remark on this clone: The antigen is undetermined.

Input material: PBMCs. The V and J genes are TRBV4-1 and TRBJ2-6; weak D call: TRBD2 (5 bases). The receptor's source is a man between 25 and 39 years old in good health and CMV-seronegative. The CDR3, as DNA: TGCGCCAGCAGCCGAACAGAGGGTTCCTCTGGGGCCAACGTCCTGACTTTC. Its translation is CASSRTEGSSGANVLTF.